This T cell receptor beta chain was identified in a study of OX40 agonist ivuxolimab in advanced cancers. Points from the study as a whole: At 0.1 to 3.0 mg/kg and by week 6, clonal expansion occurred in CD4+ and CD8+ blood T cells.

Details on this clone: The antigen remains unidentified.

Germline CDR1 SNHLY, CDR2 FYNNEI. This CDR3 has 11 residues. V lost 8 bases and J 10 bases, leaving 12 bases between the germline ends. Sequencing was performed with immunoSEQ multiplex PCR; in TCRdb, only in-frame clones are kept and a portion is missing. This table has about 36,000 clones, just under 75% appearing once. Sample: CD4+ or CD8+ T cells sorted from blood, taken in a trial of the OX40 agonist ivuxolimab. The chain employs TRBV2 and TRBJ2-1; D may be TRBD1 or TRBD2 (6 bases each). This sequence originates from an adult with an advanced solid tumor such as melanoma, head and neck, liver or kidney cancer. CDR3 in amino acids: CASGGRTEQFF. The CDR3 coding sequence is TGTGCCAGCGGGGGGCGGACGGAGCAGTTCTTC.